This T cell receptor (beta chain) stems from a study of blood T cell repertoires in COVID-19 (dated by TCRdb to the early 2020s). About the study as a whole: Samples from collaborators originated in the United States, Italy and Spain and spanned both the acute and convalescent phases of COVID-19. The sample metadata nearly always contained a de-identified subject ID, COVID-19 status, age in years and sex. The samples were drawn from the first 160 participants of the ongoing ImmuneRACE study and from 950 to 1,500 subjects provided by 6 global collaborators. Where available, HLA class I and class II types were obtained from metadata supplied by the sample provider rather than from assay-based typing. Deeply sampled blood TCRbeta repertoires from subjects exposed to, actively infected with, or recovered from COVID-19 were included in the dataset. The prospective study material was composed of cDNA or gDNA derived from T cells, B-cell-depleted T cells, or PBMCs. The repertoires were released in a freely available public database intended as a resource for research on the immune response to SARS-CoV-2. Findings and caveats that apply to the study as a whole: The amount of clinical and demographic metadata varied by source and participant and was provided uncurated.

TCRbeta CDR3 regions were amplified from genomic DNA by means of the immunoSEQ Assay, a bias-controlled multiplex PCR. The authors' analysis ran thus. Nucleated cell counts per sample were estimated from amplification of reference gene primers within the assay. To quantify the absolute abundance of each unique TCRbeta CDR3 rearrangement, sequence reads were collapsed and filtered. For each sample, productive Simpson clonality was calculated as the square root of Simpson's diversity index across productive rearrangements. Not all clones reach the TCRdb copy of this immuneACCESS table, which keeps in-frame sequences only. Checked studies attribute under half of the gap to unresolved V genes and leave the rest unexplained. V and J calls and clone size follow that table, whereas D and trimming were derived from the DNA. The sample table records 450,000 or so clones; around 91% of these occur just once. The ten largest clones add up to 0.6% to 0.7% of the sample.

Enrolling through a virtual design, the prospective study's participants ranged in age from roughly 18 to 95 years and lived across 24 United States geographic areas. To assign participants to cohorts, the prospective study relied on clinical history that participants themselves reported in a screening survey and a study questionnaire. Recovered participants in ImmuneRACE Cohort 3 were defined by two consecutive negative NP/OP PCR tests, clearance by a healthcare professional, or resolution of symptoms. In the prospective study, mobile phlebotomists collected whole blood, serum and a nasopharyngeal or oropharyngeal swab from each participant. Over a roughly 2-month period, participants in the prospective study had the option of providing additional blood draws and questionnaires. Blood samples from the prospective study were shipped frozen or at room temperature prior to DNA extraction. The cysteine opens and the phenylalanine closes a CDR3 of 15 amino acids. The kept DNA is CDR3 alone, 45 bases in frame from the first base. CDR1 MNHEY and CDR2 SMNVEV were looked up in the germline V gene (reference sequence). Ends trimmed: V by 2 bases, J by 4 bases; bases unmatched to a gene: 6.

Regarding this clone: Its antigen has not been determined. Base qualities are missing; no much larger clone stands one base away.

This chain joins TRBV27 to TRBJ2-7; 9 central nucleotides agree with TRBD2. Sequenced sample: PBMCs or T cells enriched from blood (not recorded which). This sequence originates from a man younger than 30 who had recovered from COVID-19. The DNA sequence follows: TGTGCCAGCAGTTTAAGGGGGCTAGCGGGGTACGAGCAGTACTTC. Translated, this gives CASSLRGLAGYEQYF.